This is a list of T cell receptor beta chains from one sample in a study of CD8 T cells in Susac syndrome. TCRdb redid the calling of the immunoSEQ multiplex PCR reads with MiXCR, one entry per CDR3 protein. The sample lists about 160,000 distinct CDR3 sequences, roughly 95% occurring once. Sequencing was performed on CD4+ T cells from PBMCs. The receptors come from a human donor with multiple sclerosis. Both conserved end residues are part of each CDR3. Each record gives: J gene, clone size, D gene, V gene, CDR3 length, CDR3 DNA, CDR3 protein. The D gene is left open where the match is weak. The listing skips clone size in some rows; elsewhere it reads once, few, many or a size class.

TRBJ2-5 | - | - | TRBV30 | 13 | TGTGCCTGGAGCGGCGGTGTTGTTGAGACCCAGTACTTC | CAWSGGVVETQYF
TRBJ2-3 | - | - | TRBV30 | 13 | TGTGCCTGGAGTTTTTGGGGAACGAATACGCAGTATTTT | CAWSFWGTNTQYF
TRBJ2-2 | - | - | TRBV20-1 | 13 | TGCAGTGCTCAATTAACAGGGACCGGGGAGCTGTTTTTT | CSAQLTGTGELFF
TRBJ1-3 | - | - | TRBV4-1 | 16 | TGCGCCAGCAGCCAAGACCAGGGGACCGCGGGAAACACCATATATTTT | CASSQDQGTAGNTIYF
TRBJ2-1 | - | TRBD1 | TRBV4-1 | 15 | TGCGCCAGCAGCCAAGGGACAGGGCGGTACAATGAGCAGTTCTTC | CASSQGTGRYNEQFF
TRBJ2-2 | - | - | TRBV24-1 | 16 | TGTGCCACCAGTGTCGTGGATCACCGAGACACCGGGGAGCTGTTTTTT | CATSVVDHRDTGELFF
TRBJ1-1 | - | - | TRBV28 | 12 | TGTGCCAGCAGCCCGCTCTTAGCTGAAGCTTTCTTT | CASSPLLAEAFF
TRBJ2-5 | - | - | TRBV5-1 | 14 | TGCGCCAGCAGCCAATCGGGGCCCGGAGAGACCCAGTACTTC | CASSQSGPGETQYF
TRBJ2-7 | once | - | TRBV9 | 12 | TGTGCCAGCAGCGTATATAGCGGCGAGCAGTACTTC | CASSVYSGEQYF
TRBJ2-5 | - | TRBD1 | TRBV6-2/TRBV6-3 | 13 | TGTGCCAGCAGTTTGGGGACAGGAGAGACCCAGTACTTC | CASSLGTGETQYF
TRBJ1-5 | - | - | TRBV20-1 | 15 | TGCAGTGCTGCTGAGGGATTTGGGACCTATCAGCCCCAGCATTTT | CSAAEGFGTYQPQHF
TRBJ1-1 | - | - | TRBV19 | 14 | TGTGCCAGTAGCCCAGACAGGAATCTCCCGGGAGCTTTCTTT | CASSPDRNLPGAFF
TRBJ2-7 | - | - | TRBV4-2 | 15 | TGTGCCAGCAGCCTACAGGGTCCCCCCTCCTACGAGCAGTACTTC | CASSLQGPPSYEQYF
TRBJ1-1 | - | - | TRBV30 | 15 | TGTGCCTGGAAATTTGGAGGGACCGTGAACACTGAAGCTTTCTTT | CAWKFGGTVNTEAFF